This entry is about one TCR beta chain. This CDR3 has 13 amino acids. The V end was cut by 2 bases, the J end by 7 bases, with 8 bases between. The sample is drawn from a study of control samples from healthy donors and cancer patients. TCRdb's copy holds only in-frame clones and misses some; the assay was immunoSEQ multiplex PCR. The sample includes over 150,000 clones, roughly 94% of them seen just once. V and J are TRBV12-3 or TRBV12-4 and TRBJ2-2; D not resolved. The TCR comes from a man aged 55 to 70 with colorectal cancer. Sequenced sample: PBMCs. The CDR3 sequence is CASSLTLVGELFF. The CDR3 nucleotides read TGTGCCAGCAGTTTAACATTAGTCGGGGAGCTGTTTTTT.